The 4 T cell receptor beta chains given below trace back to one sample, sequenced in a study of blood T cell repertoires in COVID-19 (dated by TCRdb to about 2020). Library preparation was by the immunoSEQ multiplex PCR assay. TCRdb mirrors the immuneACCESS table, restricted to in-frame sequences. Some clones are absent from its copies; in checked studies, under half trace to an unresolved V gene, and the reason for the others is unknown. Across this sample there are 91,000 or so clones, with about nine tenths seen only once. Just under 4% of the sample lies in the top ten. The material sequenced was peripheral blood. All receptors come from a woman between 50 and 59 years old in a cohort sampled during active COVID-19.

This clone was detected only once. The J gene is TRBJ1-1, the V gene TRBV20-1, with 7 bases matching TRBD1. This CDR3 region has 13 residues. J lost 11 bases, V lost 3 bases, and 12 bases had no gene match. The germline CDR1 and CDR2 sequences are DFQATT and SNEGSKA (reference sequence). CDR3 DNA: TGCAGTGCTAGTACGGGACAGCGCCGGGGGGCTTTCTTT. Translating gives CSASTGQRRGAFF.

The chain is built from TRBV2 and TRBJ1-6, with 10 bases that match TRBD1. The junction had 6 bases not matched to a gene; V was cut back by 7 bases and J by 9 bases. The germline gives CDR1 SNHLY, CDR2 FYNNEI. The CDR3 length is 14 residues. CDR3 residues: CASTGTGVVSPLHF. In nucleotides, the CDR3 is TGTGCCAGCACTGGGACAGGGGTTGTTTCACCCCTCCACTTT. Complete variable domain (other parts from reference TRBV2 and TRBJ1-6): EPEVTQTPSHQVTQMGQEVILRCVPISNHLYFYWYRQILGQKVEFLVSFYNNEISEKSEIFDDQFSVERPDGSNFTLKIRSTKLEDSAMYFCASTGTGVVSPLHFGNGTRLTVT.

The chain recombines TRBV2 with TRBJ1-6; weak D call: TRBD1 (6 bases). The ends were cut back, 6 bases at V and 1 base at J, with 13 bases in the middle. This CDR3 has 16 residues. Germline-derived CDR1 and CDR2 are SNHLY and FYNNEI. CDR3 residues: CASRVGTNSYNSPLHF. The CDR3 bases are TGTGCCAGCAGGGTGGGGACAAATTCCTATAATTCACCCCTCCACTTT.

J is TRBJ1-1 and V is TRBV6-5; 8 nucleotides match TRBD1. The germline gives CDR1 MNHEY, CDR2 SVGAGI. The CDR3 has 15 amino acids. V trimming: 6 bases; J trimming: 4 bases; junction bases outside the gene matches: 10. The CDR3 spells CASRGQGMISTEAFF. CDR3 in DNA: TGTGCCAGCAGAGGACAGGGTATGATTAGCACTGAAGCTTTCTTT.